What follows is one T cell receptor beta chain and its context. Its antigen is currently unknown. The germline gives CDR1 MRHNA, CDR2 SNTAGT. The germline V and J ends were trimmed by 7 bases and 1 base, with 10 bases remaining between them. This CDR3 spans 13 amino acids. The sample originates from a study of cytomegalovirus exposure and HLA in healthy donors. 60 Vbeta and 13 Jbeta primers were used in PCR. Only in-frame clones appear in the TCRdb table, and some are missing; sequencing was by immunoSEQ multiplex PCR. The sample lists 55,000 to 70,000 clones; about 74% were seen once. Study-level findings and limits: Reported results showed that the classifier diagnosed cytomegalovirus status with high specificity and sensitivity. The authors reported that TCR beta sequences could predict HLA-A and HLA-B alleles. These predictions were accurate for most subjects in the first cohort. Common viral pathogens (according to a later analysis) appeared linked to several of the most significant clusters. It was taken for granted in presence/absence analyses that sequencing depth across donors was roughly uniform.

The TCR sequence derives from a woman aged 55 to 70 in good health and CMV-seropositive. The specimen sequenced was PBMCs. The V and J genes are TRBV6-4 and TRBJ1-1; a weak D match, TRBD1 (6 bases). The CDR3 loop reads CASKGGGNTEAFF. CDR3 bases: TGTGCCAGCAAAGGGGGTGGGAACACTGAAGCTTTCTTT.